The entry below describes one T cell receptor beta chain. Its matching antigen is unknown. The CDR3 covers 12 residues. Trimming left V 3 bases short and J 3 bases short, with 5 bases between. Combining a sample-barcoded 5' primer with a J-beta primer mix, a second PCR ran for about 6 to 12 cycles. TCRdb recomputed calls from the 5' RACE reads with MiXCR, one row per CDR3 protein. This table has fewer than 1.5 million distinct CDR3 sequences, 42% appearing once. This record comes from a study of blood T cells in healthy people across ages. Regarding the study as a whole: Researchers judged that diversity estimates from one million T cells fell short of true values. In these data, TCR beta diversity tracked strongly with naive T cell percentage.

This TCR was sampled from a woman aged 18-35 years in good health. The sequenced sample was blood. The chain couples TRBV12-3 or TRBV12-4 to TRBJ1-2; no clear D. CDR3: CASSLYDYGYTF. CDR3 sequence (DNA): TGTGCCAGCAGTTTGTACGACTATGGCTACACCTTC.